A single sample gave rise to the 26 T cell receptor beta chains below, sequenced in a study of T-cell memory formation after mild COVID-19. TCRdb re-derived calls from the 5' RACE reads in MiXCR, one entry per CDR3 protein. The sample lists 350,000 to 400,000 distinct CDR3 sequences, under 15% occurring once. Specimen: PBMCs or a T cell subset sorted from them (not recorded which). All receptors come from a man between 18 and 35 years old who had mild COVID-19 (a few samples of this study predate the infection). Cell type and time point are not known.

This chain joins TRBV6-1 and TRBJ1-5; D remains ambiguous. Germline V gene sequence: CDR1 MNHNS, CDR2 SASEGT. V lost 4 bases, J lost 3 bases, and 7 bases lay in between. The length of the CDR3 is 13 residues. CDR3 region: CASSGGYNQPQHF. CDR3 coding DNA: TGTGCCAGCAGTGGTGGGTACAATCAGCCCCAGCATTTT.

This clonotype turned up a few times. V is TRBV19 and J is TRBJ1-3; D possibly corresponds to TRBD1 (5 bases). CDR3 size: 13 residues. The V gene lost 10 bases and the J gene lost 7 bases, with 17 bases spanning the gap. Germline loops: CDR1 LNHDA, CDR2 SQIVND (reference sequence). The CDR3 DNA reads TGTGCCACGTCCCGGGACTTCCGGAACACCATATATTTT. It yields the protein CATSRDFRNTIYF. Together with reference TRBV19 and TRBJ1-3, the CDR3 gives the full variable domain: DGGITQSPKYLFRKEGQNVTLSCEQNLNHDAMYWYRQDPGQGLRLIYYSQIVNDFQKGDIAEGYSVSREKKESFPLTVTSAQKNPTAFYLCATSRDFRNTIYFGEGSWLTVV.

The chain joins TRBV3-1 to TRBJ2-1; tentative D call: TRBD2 (6 bases). V lost 1 base and J lost 4, with 14 bases in between. This CDR3 region has 16 residues. Germline CDR1 reads LGHDT; CDR2 reads YNNKEL (reference sequence). The CDR3 sequence: CASSQGGDFIYNEQFF. CDR3 coding DNA: TGTGCCAGCAGCCAAGGCGGGGACTTTATTTACAATGAGCAGTTCTTC.

The V gene is TRBV12-3 or TRBV12-4, the J gene TRBJ2-7, with D possibly being TRBD1 or TRBD2 (7 bases each). V lost 9 bases and J 4 bases, leaving 16 bases between the germline ends. The CDR3 is made up of 13 amino acids. The CDR3 protein is CASSQGGRYEQYF. The CDR3 region has the DNA TGTGCCAGTAGTCAGGGGGGGCGTTACGAGCAGTACTTC.

In its sample, this clonotype was seen a few times. V and J are TRBV7-2 and TRBJ2-2; 9 nucleotides agree with TRBD1. V lost 6 bases and J lost 4; bases outside the gene matches: 9. Germline V gives CDR1 SGHTA, CDR2 FQGNSA. This CDR3 has 16 residues. CDR3 protein: CASRSYGDRVTGELFF. CDR3 in DNA: TGTGCCAGCAGGAGTTATGGGGACAGGGTCACCGGGGAGCTGTTTTTT.

At least ten counts were recorded for this clonotype. The V and J genes are TRBV7-2 and TRBJ2-1; TRBD1 matches 8 bases. V was clipped by 8 bases and J by 4 bases; unmatched bases: 10. The germline CDR1 and CDR2 sequences are SGHTA and FQGNSA. CDR3 length: 15 amino acids. The CDR3 DNA reads TGTGCCAGCCGAACGGGGACAGGAGTATACAATGAGCAGTTCTTC. It encodes CASRTGTGVYNEQFF.

The rearrangement links TRBV18 to TRBJ2-1; 9 positions agree with TRBD1. V was clipped by 3 bases and J by 8 bases; unmatched bases: 8. CDR1 and CDR2 from the germline V gene are KGHSH and LQKENI. There are 15 residues in the CDR3. The CDR3: CASSPGTGSRDEQFF. In DNA form, the CDR3 reads TGTGCCAGCTCACCCGGGACAGGGAGCAGAGATGAGCAGTTCTTC.

This clonotype has a count of ten or more. The chain joins TRBV12-3 or TRBV12-4 to TRBJ1-1, with a tentative D call TRBD1 (5 bases). Between the trimmed V and J ends, which lost 2 bases and 8 bases, there was a span of 9 bases. The CDR3 spans 12 residues. In DNA, the CDR3 is TGTGCCAGCAGTTTATGGGGCCAGGAAGCTTTCTTT. Protein: CASSLWGQEAFF.

The V and J genes are TRBV4-3 and TRBJ1-3; 7 bases fit TRBD1. V dropped 1 base and J dropped 2; count of bases not matched to a gene: 5. Germline V CDR1 and CDR2: LGHNA, YSLEER. The CDR3 is 16 amino acids. CDR3 amino acids: CASSQGVTGTGNTIYF. CDR3 sequence (DNA): TGCGCCAGCAGCCAAGGGGTGACAGGGACTGGAAACACCATATATTTT.

This clonotype has just a few counts. CDR3: CSANPDFGGYTF. For the CDR3, the DNA is TGCAGTGCTAACCCAGATTTTGGTGGCTACACCTTC. J is TRBJ1-2 and V is TRBV20-1; D gene ambiguous. The V end was cut by 4 bases, the J end by 7 bases, with 13 bases between. Germline V CDR1 and CDR2: DFQATT, SNEGSKA (reference sequence). The CDR3 has 12 amino acids.

The table lists this clonotype with a few counts. The CDR3 DNA is TGTGCCAACCTCGGGCGGGGGCTTTACGAGCAGTACTTC. This encodes CANLGRGLYEQYF. The J gene is TRBJ2-7, the V gene TRBV27; weak D call: TRBD2 (7 bases). Trimming took off 10 bases at V and 4 bases at J, with 17 bases between the two ends. The CDR3 sequence is 13 residues long. Germline V gives CDR1 MNHEY, CDR2 SMNVEV (reference sequence).

V gene TRBV4-1 combines with J gene TRBJ1-4; D gene unclear. Trimming stripped 4 bases from V and 2 bases from J, with 11 bases between. Germline CDR1 is MGHRA and CDR2 is YSYEKL. The CDR3 sequence is 15 residues long. CDR3 sequence: CASSRTGKTNEKLFF. CDR3 sequence (DNA): TGCGCCAGCAGCCGGACGGGGAAGACTAATGAAAAACTGTTTTTT.

This clonotype was observed a few times. This rearrangement joins TRBV6-1 to TRBJ1-5, with D unclear. Trimming stripped 1 base from V and 7 bases from J, with 8 bases between. This CDR3 is built from 13 residues. Germline values: CDR1 MNHNS, CDR2 SASEGT. CDR3 sequence reads: CASSEVASQPQHF. The CDR3 coding sequence is TGTGCCAGCAGTGAAGTAGCTTCGCAGCCCCAGCATTTT.

This clonotype was recorded at least ten times. The J gene is TRBJ2-3, the V gene TRBV5-1; possibly TRBD1 for D (5 bases). Germline V CDR1 and CDR2: SGHRS, YFSETQ. V was clipped by 4 bases and J by 5 bases, with 14 bases between them. The CDR3 runs to 14 residues. CDR3 DNA sequence: TGCGCCAGCAGCACCCGACAGCTCCAAGATACGCAGTATTTT. This codes for CASSTRQLQDTQYF.

V usage is TRBV15 and J usage is TRBJ2-7; tentatively, D is TRBD2 (6 bases). V gave up 3 bases and J gave up 1 base, with 10 bases separating them. The CDR3 is 14 residues long. Germline V gene sequence: CDR1 LNHNV, CDR2 YYDKDF (reference sequence). DNA for the CDR3: TGTGCCACCAGCAGGCCGGGACTGTCCTACGAGCAGTACTTC. This gives the protein CATSRPGLSYEQYF.

This clonotype was seen a handful of times. The gene calls are TRBV6-6 and TRBJ2-1; 7 positions agree with TRBD2. Germline V gene data show CDR1 as MNHNY and CDR2 as SVGAGI (reference sequence). The CDR3 covers 12 residues. The J segment lost 8 bases and the V segment lost 5 bases, leaving 3 bases of the junction unmatched. The CDR3 nucleotides read TGTGCCAGCAGTATACGGGGGGATGAGCAGTTCTTC. Its translation: CASSIRGDEQFF.

This rearrangement joins TRBV12-3 or TRBV12-4 to TRBJ1-4; perhaps TRBD1 as D (6 bases). The CDR3 runs to 12 residues. V gave up 5 bases and J gave up 7 bases, with 8 bases separating them. CDR3 DNA: TGTGCCAGCAGTGTACAGGGTGAAAAACTGTTTTTT. It codes for CASSVQGEKLFF.

The chain is built from TRBV27 and TRBJ1-5, with a tentative D call TRBD1 (5 bases). This CDR3 has 14 residues. Germline V gene lookup returns CDR1 MNHEY and CDR2 SMNVEV (reference sequence). Trimming took off 4 bases at V and 2 bases at J, with 9 bases between the two ends. The CDR3 nucleotides are TGTGCCAGCAGTTGGGGGGGAGGCAATCAGCCCCAGCATTTT. This translates into CASSWGGGNQPQHF.

This clonotype was seen more than once but under ten times. This chain joins TRBV7-8 and TRBJ2-5, with no clear D. Germline CDR1 and CDR2: SGHVS and FQNEAQ. Trimming pared 1 base from V and 4 bases from J, leaving 10 bases between. The CDR3 is 14 amino acids. The CDR3, as DNA: TGTGCCAGCAGCTTAGATCCAGGCGCAGAGACCCAGTACTTC. Residues: CASSLDPGAETQYF.

This clonotype was counted a few times. The CDR3 region is CASSQGRGGGYPEQFF. As DNA, the CDR3 is TGCGCCAGCAGCCAGGGACGAGGGGGTGGTTATCCTGAGCAGTTCTTC. The chain combines TRBV4-1 with TRBJ2-1, with D maybe TRBD1 (6 bases). Looked up from germline, CDR1 is MGHRA and CDR2 is YSYEKL. V was cut by 3 bases and J by 9 bases, with 21 bases left in between. The CDR3 is 16 residues long.

The chain uses TRBV28 and TRBJ1-5; the D is unclear. CDR3 length: 14 amino acids. From germline, CDR1 is MDHEN and CDR2 SYDVKM. Deletions cut 5 bases from V and 1 base from J, with 9 bases between. In DNA, the CDR3 is TGTGCCAGCAGTCCCCCACTCAGCAATCAGCCCCAGCATTTT. Translated: CASSPPLSNQPQHF.

This rearrangement joins TRBV11-2 to TRBJ1-1; 9 bases agree with TRBD1. V dropped 5 bases and J dropped 6; count of bases not matched to a gene: 10. The V gene's germline CDR1 is SGHAT and CDR2 FQNNGV. The CDR3 spans 15 residues. The CDR3 nucleotides are TGTGCCAGCAGCCCGCTACAGGGGGCGCCTCCTGAAGCTTTCTTT. It codes for CASSPLQGAPPEAFF.

This clonotype has more than one count but fewer than ten. The rearrangement uses TRBV10-2 and TRBJ2-1; D perhaps matches TRBD2 (6 bases). Germline CDR1 is WSHSY and CDR2 is SAAADI. V lost 8 bases, J lost 8 bases, and 13 bases lay in between. The CDR3 runs to 12 residues. This chain's CDR3 is CASWGVWDEQFF. The CDR3 DNA reads TGCGCCAGCTGGGGGGTTTGGGATGAGCAGTTCTTC.

The J gene is TRBJ2-6, the V gene TRBV21-1; TRBD1, the D gene given by the table, was not confirmed from the DNA. TRBV21-1 is termed a pseudogene. The CDR3 loop spans 16 amino acids. CDR3 coding DNA: TGTGCCAGCAGCTACCGGGGGGACTCTGGGGCCAACGTCCTGACTTTC. This encodes CASSYRGDSGANVLTF.

There are a few counts of this clonotype. The chain couples TRBV6-5 to TRBJ2-1, with D perhaps matching TRBD1 (5 bases). The ends were cut back, 2 bases at V and 5 bases at J, with 10 bases in the middle. CDR3 length equals 14 residues. CDR1 MNHEY and CDR2 SVGAGI come from the germline V gene. CDR3 sequence (DNA): TGTGCCAGCAGTTACCCTACAGGACACAATGAGCAGTTCTTC. It yields the protein CASSYPTGHNEQFF.

CDR3 sequence (DNA): TGTGCCAGCAGCTTGGAGGCAGGGCGCTATGGCTACACCTTC. This codes for CASSLEAGRYGYTF. The gene calls are TRBV5-4 and TRBJ1-2; a possible D gene is TRBD1 (5 bases). The CDR3 has 14 amino acids. V dropped 0 bases and J dropped 4 bases, with 10 bases sitting between them. CDR1 SGHNT and CDR2 YYREEE come from the germline V gene (reference sequence).